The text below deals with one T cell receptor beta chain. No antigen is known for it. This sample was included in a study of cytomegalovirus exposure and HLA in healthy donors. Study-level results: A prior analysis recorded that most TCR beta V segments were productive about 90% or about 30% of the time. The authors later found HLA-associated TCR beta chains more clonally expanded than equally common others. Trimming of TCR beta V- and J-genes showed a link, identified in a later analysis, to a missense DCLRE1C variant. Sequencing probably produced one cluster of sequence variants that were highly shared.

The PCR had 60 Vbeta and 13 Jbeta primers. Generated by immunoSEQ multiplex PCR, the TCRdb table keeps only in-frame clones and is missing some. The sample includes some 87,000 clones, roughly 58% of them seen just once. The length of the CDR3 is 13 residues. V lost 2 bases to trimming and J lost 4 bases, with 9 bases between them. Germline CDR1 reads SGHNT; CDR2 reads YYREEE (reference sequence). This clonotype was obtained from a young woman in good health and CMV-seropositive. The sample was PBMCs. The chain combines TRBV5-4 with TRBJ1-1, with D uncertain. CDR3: CASSFLGSTEAFF. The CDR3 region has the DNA TGTGCCAGCAGCTTTTTGGGGAGCACTGAAGCTTTCTTT.